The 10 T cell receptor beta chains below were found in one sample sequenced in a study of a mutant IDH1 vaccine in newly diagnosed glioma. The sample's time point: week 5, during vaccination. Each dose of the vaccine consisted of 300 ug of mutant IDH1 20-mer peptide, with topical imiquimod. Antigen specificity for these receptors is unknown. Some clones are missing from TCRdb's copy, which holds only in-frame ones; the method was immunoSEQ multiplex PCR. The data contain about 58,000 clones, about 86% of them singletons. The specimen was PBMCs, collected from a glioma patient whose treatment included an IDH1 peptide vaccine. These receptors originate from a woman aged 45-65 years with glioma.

The CDR3 DNA follows: TGTGCCAGCTCACCCGGGAGAGAGCCTTCCTACGAGCAGTACTTC. Encoded protein: CASSPGREPSYEQYF. The chain links TRBV18 to TRBJ2-7; a possible D gene is TRBD2 (6 bases). Trimming removed 3 bases from V and 1 base from J, with 13 bases in between. The CDR3 length is 15 residues. Germline CDR1 and CDR2: KGHSH and LQKENI.

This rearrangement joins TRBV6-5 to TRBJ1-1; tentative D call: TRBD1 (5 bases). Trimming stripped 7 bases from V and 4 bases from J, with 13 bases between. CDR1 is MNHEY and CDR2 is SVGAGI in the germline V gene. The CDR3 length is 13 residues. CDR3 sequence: CASTRGKGTEAFF. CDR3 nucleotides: TGTGCCAGCACGAGGGGCAAGGGCACTGAAGCTTTCTTT.

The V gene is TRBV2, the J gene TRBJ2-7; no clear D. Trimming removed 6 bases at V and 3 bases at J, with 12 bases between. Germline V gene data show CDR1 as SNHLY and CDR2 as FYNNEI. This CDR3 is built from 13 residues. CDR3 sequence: CASSRSKNYEQYF. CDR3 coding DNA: TGTGCCAGCAGCCGCTCGAAGAACTACGAGCAGTACTTC.

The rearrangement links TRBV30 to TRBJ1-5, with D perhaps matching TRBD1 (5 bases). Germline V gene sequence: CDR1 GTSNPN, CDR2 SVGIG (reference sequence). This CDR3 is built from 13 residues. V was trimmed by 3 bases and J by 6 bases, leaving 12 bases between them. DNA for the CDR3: TGTGCCTGGAGGGGGCAGGAGGGTCAGCCCCAGCATTTT. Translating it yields CAWRGQEGQPQHF.

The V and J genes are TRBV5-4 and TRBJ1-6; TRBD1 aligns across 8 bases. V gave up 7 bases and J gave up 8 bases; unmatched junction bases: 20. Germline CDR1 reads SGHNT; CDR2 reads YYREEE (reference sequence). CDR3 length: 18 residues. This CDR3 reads CASGLIRQGLIGDSPLHF. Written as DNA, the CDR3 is TGTGCCAGCGGATTAATAAGACAGGGGCTAATAGGAGATTCACCCCTCCACTTT.

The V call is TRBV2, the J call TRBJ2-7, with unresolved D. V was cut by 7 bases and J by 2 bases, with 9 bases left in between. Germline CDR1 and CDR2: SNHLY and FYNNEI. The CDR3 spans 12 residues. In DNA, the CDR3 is TGTGCCAGCAACAGCGCTCCCTACGAGCAGTACTTC. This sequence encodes CASNSAPYEQYF.

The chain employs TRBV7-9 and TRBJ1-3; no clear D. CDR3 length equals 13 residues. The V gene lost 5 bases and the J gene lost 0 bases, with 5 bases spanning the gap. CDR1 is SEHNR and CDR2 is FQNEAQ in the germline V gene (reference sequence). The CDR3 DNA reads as TGTGCCAGCAGCCCCCGCTCTGGAAACACCATATATTTT. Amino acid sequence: CASSPRSGNTIYF. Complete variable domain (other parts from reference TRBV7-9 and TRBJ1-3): DTGVSQNPRHKITKRGQNVTFRCDPISEHNRLYWYRQTLGQGPEFLTYFQNEAQLEKSRLLSDRFSAERPKGSFSTLEIQRTEQGDSAMYLCASSPRSGNTIYFGEGSWLTVV.

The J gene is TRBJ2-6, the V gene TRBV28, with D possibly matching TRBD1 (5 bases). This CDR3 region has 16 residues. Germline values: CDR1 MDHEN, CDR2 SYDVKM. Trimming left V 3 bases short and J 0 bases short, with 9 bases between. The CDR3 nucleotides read TGTGCCAGCAGTTTGTCCGGACACTCTGGGGCCAACGTCCTGACTTTC. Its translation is CASSLSGHSGANVLTF.

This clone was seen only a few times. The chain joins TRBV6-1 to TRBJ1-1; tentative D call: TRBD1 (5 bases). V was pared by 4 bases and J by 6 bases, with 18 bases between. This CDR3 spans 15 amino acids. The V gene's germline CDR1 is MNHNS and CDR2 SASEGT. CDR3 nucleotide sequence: TGTGCCAGCAGTGGGTGGGGCAAGGACCCCTCTGAAGCTTTCTTT. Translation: CASSGWGKDPSEAFF.

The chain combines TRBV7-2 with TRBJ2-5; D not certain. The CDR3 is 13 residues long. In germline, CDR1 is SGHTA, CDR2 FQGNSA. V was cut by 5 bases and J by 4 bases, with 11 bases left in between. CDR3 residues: CASSARSGETQYF. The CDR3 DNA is TGTGCCAGCAGCGCCAGATCTGGAGAGACCCAGTACTTC.